The sequence of this T cell receptor (beta chain) was determined in a study of response to subunit inactivated influenza vaccine (dated by TCRdb to 2017 to 2018). Concerning the study at large: To follow how T cells responded to a trivalent subunit inactivated influenza vaccine, the researchers relied on deep quantitative profiling of the T cell receptor repertoire.

The sample's time point, from its label and the paper: approximately 45 days after influenza vaccine administration. Looking up the germline V gene yields CDR1 LGHNA and CDR2 YSLEER. From its cysteine to its phenylalanine, the CDR3 spans 16 amino acids. Only the CDR3 portion is preserved as DNA: 48 bases, with reading frame beginning at the first base. Germline trimming amounts to 4 bases on V and 0 bases on J, with 1 as the count of junction bases outside the gene matches. The research as a whole found: It was suggested by the authors that each seasonal influenza vaccination may recruit only a limited number of new T cells.

Many counts were recorded for this clonotype. Its antigen remains undetermined. Base qualities are not recorded, but no much larger clone differs from it by a single base. The library was generated by RT-PCR. The listed sequencing device is Illumina HiSeq 2500. TCRdb reprocessing: public reads trimmed at Q25 with fastp, clones called with MiXCR, in-frame beta chains kept. Every CDR3 protein is listed once, alongside the most common genes and DNA of its rows. A total of roughly 570,000 distinct CDR3 sequences appear in this sample, 10% to 15% of them only once. The ten largest clones take up under 15% of the sample.

The chain is assembled from TRBV4-3 and TRBJ2-3, and 13 junctional nucleotides match TRBD2. This clonotype was sampled from a man aged 45-65 years who received an inactivated influenza vaccine. Donor details come from another sample of the same person, matched by shared clones. The specimen comprised PBMCs from blood, sampled 45 days after vaccination. The CDR3 has the sequence CASSRGLAGSTDTQYF. The base sequence is TGCGCCAGCAGCCGGGGACTAGCGGGGAGCACAGATACGCAGTATTTT.